What follows is one T cell receptor beta chain and its context. This clone was picked up one time. Its cognate antigen has yet to be identified. No much larger clonotype is one base removed from it; base qualities were not supplied. This sample was taken from a study of TIL therapy for anti-PD-1-resistant metastatic lung cancer (dated by TCRdb to the early 2020s). Background for the entire study: Tumors were harvested before any PD-1/PD-L1 blockade; patients then received nivolumab, and those progressing received lymphodepletion, expanded TIL infusion and IL-2. Among the enrolled patients, the median age was roughly 54 years (range 38-75), and the median tumor PD-L1 proportion score was 5.5% to 6.5%. Across the cohort, whole-exome sequencing showed a median non-synonymous tumor mutation burden of approximately 1.5 mutations per megabase. The cohort was predominantly lung adenocarcinoma, with several EGFR-mutant and two ALK-rearranged tumors, and half of patients were current or former smokers. T cell receptor beta sequencing of tumor and peripheral blood served to follow clonotypes across the tumor, the expanded TIL product, and serial blood samples.

What this sample's time point label stands for: pre-treatment sample, taken before nivolumab and TIL therapy. Between late 2017 and 2020, a dual-center phase I trial enrolled adults who had stage 4 NSCLC. The samples were drawn from an open-label, single-arm phase I trial testing tumor-infiltrating lymphocyte therapy combined with nivolumab in advanced non-small cell lung cancer. Blood mononuclear cells were isolated from EDTA tubes by Ficoll gradient and were snap-frozen as pellets, and DNA was extracted with a Qiagen mini-prep kit. Including cysteine and phenylalanine, the CDR3 has 15 amino acids. The kept DNA is CDR3 alone, 45 bases in frame from the first base. V is cut by 1 base and J by 5 bases, and the space between the germline ends is 14 bases. CDR1 and CDR2, per the germline V gene (reference sequence), are SEHNR and FQNEAQ. The immunoSEQ v3 hsTCRB kit was used to amplify TCR beta CDR3 regions from genomic DNA through bias-controlled multiplex PCR. TCR libraries were sequenced on an Illumina NextSeq 500 to about 2 million read pairs for survey level or roughly 5-6.5 million for deep level. Processing in the source paper ran as follows. V, D and J genes were assigned, non-productive sequences were removed, and clonality was reported by immunoSEQ Analyzer software. Repertoires were compared using productive Simpson clonality and Morisita overlap index of productive TRB rearrangements between infused TIL and blood. Absolute clonotype counts in blood were estimated as lymphocyte count times CD3+ fraction times the clone's productive frequency. The immuneACCESS repertoire file appears here via TCRdb, limited to in-frame rearrangements. These files lack a portion of the clones; in checked studies, under half of the deficit traces to unresolved V genes, and the cause of the others is not known. V, J and clone size are those of that table, while D and trimming were read from the DNA. This sample has tens of thousands of clones in its table, and 80% to 90% of those were observed once. The ten top clones hold 2% to 3% of the sample.

Study-level results and caveats: The cohort was highly selected, including more treatment-naive, never-smoker and oncogene-addicted patients than is typical, which limits generalizability. The study protocol defined all tumor marker inferences as exploratory. The baseline peripheral repertoire was partially replaced by infused TIL clonotypes, which then decayed over months, and persistence showed no apparent association with response.

This material consisted of blood, taken at baseline. The TCR comes from a person between 30 and 79 years old with non-small cell lung cancer. The V and J genes are TRBV7-9 and TRBJ2-5; perhaps TRBD2 is the D gene, with 5 bases matching. Here is the DNA: TGTGCCAGCAGCTTAGGGGTGGGAGAGTGGGAGACCCAGTACTTC. Its translation reads: CASSLGVGEWETQYF.